The clone carrying this T cell receptor (beta chain) was seen more than once but under ten times. This specimen belongs to a study of T-cell memory formation after mild COVID-19. Trimming removed 1 base at V and 6 bases at J, with 10 bases between. The CDR3 loop spans 15 amino acids. Germline V lookup: CDR1 LNHNV, CDR2 YYDKDF (reference sequence). MiXCR, run by TCRdb on the 5' RACE reads, gives a single entry per CDR3 protein. This table holds roughly 130,000 distinct CDR3 sequences, approximately 15% found once. The rearrangement uses TRBV15 and TRBJ1-6; D gene uncertain. The sequence was obtained from an adult woman who had mild COVID-19 (a few samples of this study predate the infection). Cell type and time point are not known. Sequencing used PBMCs or a T cell subset sorted from them (not recorded which). The CDR3 spells CATSRVGSPNSPLHF. The CDR3 coding sequence is TGTGCCACCAGCAGAGTGGGGTCTCCTAATTCACCCCTCCACTTT.